The 26 T cell receptor beta chains below all came from one sample that was sequenced in a study of CD8+ T cells in alopecia areata. The authors extracted RNA and reverse transcribed it into cDNA as the sequencing template. TCRdb's copy holds only in-frame clones and misses some; the assay was immunoSEQ multiplex PCR. The sample carries fewer than 110,000 clones, 80% to 85% recorded once. Treatment noted: oral pan-JAK inhibitor, 5-10 mg twice daily. Here the sequenced sample was CD8+ T cells sorted from blood, taken at week 24, from a patient treated with tofacitinib. The receptors stem from a human donor with alopecia areata.

This clone appeared a few times. The V and J genes are TRBV14 and TRBJ2-2, with TRBD1 identical over 9 bases. In germline, CDR1 is SGHDN, CDR2 FVKESK. Germline trimming cut 0 bases from V and 2 bases from J; bases unmatched to any gene: 4. The CDR3 is 17 amino acids. This CDR3 reads CASSQDWDRENTGELFF. CDR3 in DNA: TGTGCCAGCAGCCAAGATTGGGACAGGGAAAACACCGGGGAGCTGTTTTTT.

V gene TRBV4-3 combines with J gene TRBJ2-7; D possibly corresponds to TRBD1 (6 bases). The CDR3 has 16 amino acids. V was pared by 0 bases and J by 2 bases, with 14 bases between. Per germline, CDR1 LGHNA and CDR2 YSLEER. The CDR3 spells CASSQDGQGGPYEQYF. The CDR3 DNA reads as TGCGCCAGCAGCCAAGATGGGCAAGGGGGACCCTACGAGCAGTACTTC.

V is TRBV15 and J is TRBJ2-3; no clear D gene. CDR1 and CDR2 from the germline V gene are LNHNV and YYDKDF (reference sequence). The CDR3 consists of 11 residues. V was shortened by 4 bases and J by 3 bases, with 2 bases between the two germline ends. The CDR3 protein is CATSITDTQYF. CDR3 nucleotide sequence: TGTGCCACCAGCATTACAGATACGCAGTATTTT.

This chain links TRBV19 with TRBJ2-5; tentatively, D is TRBD1 or TRBD2 (7 bases each). The germline gives CDR1 LNHDA, CDR2 SQIVND (reference sequence). The CDR3 has 15 residues. Trimming left V 1 base short and J 4 bases short, with 13 bases between. The CDR3 nucleotides read TGTGCCAGTAGTATAGGAGACAGGGAGGGAGAGACCCAGTACTTC. It yields the protein CASSIGDREGETQYF.

The chain couples TRBV27 to TRBJ2-4; 7 bases align to TRBD1. In germline, CDR1 is MNHEY, CDR2 SMNVEV (reference sequence). The V and J ends lost 5 bases and 5 bases, in that order; junction bases with no gene match: 9. The CDR3 sequence is 15 residues long. The CDR3 spells CASSTLGQEQNIQYF. The CDR3 DNA sequence: TGTGCCAGCAGTACACTCGGACAGGAACAAAACATTCAGTACTTC.

The chain employs TRBV7-9 and TRBJ2-7, with 10 nucleotides matching TRBD1. CDR1 and CDR2 (germline): SEHNR, FQNEAQ (reference sequence). The CDR3 is made up of 14 amino acids. Trimming at V came to 2 bases and at J to 5 bases, leaving 3 bases not matched to a gene. The CDR3 protein is CASSLTGTGDEQYF. In DNA form, the CDR3 reads TGTGCCAGCAGCTTAACCGGGACAGGGGACGAGCAGTACTTC. Based on the CDR3 plus reference TRBV7-9 and TRBJ2-7, the full variable domain is DTGVSQNPRHKITKRGQNVTFRCDPISEHNRLYWYRQTLGQGPEFLTYFQNEAQLEKSRLLSDRFSAERPKGSFSTLEIQRTEQGDSAMYLCASSLTGTGDEQYFGPGTRLTVT.

This clone has only a few counts. V usage is TRBV29-1 and J usage is TRBJ2-1, with 7 bases matching TRBD2. This CDR3 contains 12 residues. Germline V gives CDR1 SQVTM, CDR2 ANQGSEA. V gave up 4 bases and J gave up 6 bases; unmatched junction bases: 3. CDR3 amino acids: CSVVREGNEQFF. CDR3 nucleotide sequence: TGCAGCGTTGTAAGGGAGGGCAATGAGCAGTTCTTC.

This sequence joins TRBV5-1 and TRBJ2-5, with 7 bases that match TRBD1. There are 15 residues in the CDR3. V gave up 2 bases and J gave up 2 bases; unmatched junction bases: 6. Germline CDR1 SGHRS, CDR2 YFSETQ. The CDR3 is CASSLGTGDQETQYF. The CDR3 nucleotides read TGCGCCAGCAGCTTAGGTACAGGGGATCAAGAGACCCAGTACTTC.

The chain employs TRBV7-9 and TRBJ2-7; TRBD2 is a possible D gene (6 bases). Germline values: CDR1 SEHNR, CDR2 FQNEAQ (reference sequence). The CDR3 totals 13 residues. V was trimmed by 4 bases and J by 3 bases, leaving 10 bases between them. CDR3 loop: CASSWEEHYEQYF. The CDR3 DNA reads as TGTGCCAGCAGCTGGGAGGAACACTACGAGCAGTACTTC.

The rearrangement joins TRBV7-9 to TRBJ1-2; D uncertain. Germline assignment: CDR1 SEHNR and CDR2 FQNEAQ (reference sequence). The germline V and J ends were trimmed by 7 bases and 8 bases, with 23 bases remaining between them. There are 15 residues in the CDR3. The CDR3, as DNA: TGTGCCAGCACCCGCCCCGATCAGAGCTGGAAGGGCTACACCTTC. This translates into CASTRPDQSWKGYTF.

The V and J genes are TRBV11-3 and TRBJ2-4; 11 positions match TRBD1. Germline CDR1 is SGHNT and CDR2 is YENEEA. Trimming took 5 bases from V and 1 from J; bases not matched to a gene: 4. The CDR3 extends over 16 amino acids. This CDR3 is CASSLRDRGAKNIQYF. DNA for the CDR3: TGTGCCAGCAGCCTACGGGACAGGGGGGCCAAAAACATTCAGTACTTC.

CDR3 nucleotide sequence: TGCAGCGTTGGGGCAGGGAAAGGCTACGAGCAGTACTTC. Translating gives CSVGAGKGYEQYF. J is TRBJ2-7 and V is TRBV29-1; possible D gene TRBD1, 5 bases. CDR3 length: 13 amino acids. The germline V gene has CDR1 SQVTM and CDR2 ANQGSEA. Deletions cut 4 bases from V and 3 bases from J, with 13 bases between.

The CDR3 region is CASSFRVYTEAFF. The DNA of the CDR3 is TGTGCCAGCAGTTTCAGGGTATACACTGAAGCTTTCTTT. V usage is TRBV27 and J usage is TRBJ1-1; D might be TRBD1 (5 bases). The CDR3 extends over 13 amino acids. Germline-derived CDR1 and CDR2 are MNHEY and SMNVEV (reference sequence). V was pared by 3 bases and J by 3 bases, with 8 bases between.

This chain connects TRBV6-1 to TRBJ2-3, with D perhaps TRBD2 (6 bases). Trimming removed 8 bases at V and 3 bases at J, with 12 bases between. CDR1 MNHNS and CDR2 SASEGT come from the germline V gene. This CDR3 is built from 13 residues. The CDR3 reads CASAWRGTDTQYF. The CDR3 nucleotides read TGTGCCAGCGCCTGGAGGGGAACAGATACGCAGTATTTT.

The chain joins TRBV7-2 to TRBJ2-7, with TRBD1 identical over 9 bases. This CDR3 has 17 amino acids. Germline CDR1 and CDR2: SGHTA and FQGNSA. The ends lost 5 bases at V and 2 bases at J; junction bases unmatched: 13. CDR3 in amino acids: CASSRDREGVGTYEQYF. The CDR3, as DNA: TGTGCCAGCAGCCGGGACAGGGAAGGAGTAGGGACCTACGAGCAGTACTTC.

This clone was recorded a few times. The genes are TRBV6-5 and TRBJ1-1, with 8 bases that match TRBD1. The CDR3 contains 12 residues. Trimming cost V 4 bases and J 8 bases; bases outside gene matches: 3. From germline, CDR1 is MNHEY and CDR2 SVGAGI. The CDR3 nucleotides are TGTGCCAGCAGTTGGAGGACAGGGGAAGCTTTCTTT. This encodes CASSWRTGEAFF.

V usage is TRBV18 and J usage is TRBJ2-3; TRBD1 agrees at 8 bases. V lost 2 bases, J lost 5 bases, and 3 bases stayed unmatched. This CDR3 region has 14 residues. CDR1 and CDR2 from the germline V gene are KGHSH and LQKENI. The CDR3 nucleotides are TGTGCCAGCTCACCAGGACAGGGCGAAGATACGCAGTATTTT. Protein: CASSPGQGEDTQYF.

The genes are TRBV27 and TRBJ2-7; D possibly corresponds to TRBD2 (6 bases). The length of the CDR3 is 13 residues. The V and J ends lost 6 bases and 4 bases respectively, with 13 bases between them. Per the germline V gene, CDR1 is MNHEY and CDR2 is SMNVEV (reference sequence). The CDR3 region has the DNA TGTGCCAGCAGCCGTAGCGGCCCTTACGAGCAGTACTTC. Translation gives CASSRSGPYEQYF.

This clone occurred a few times. The chain employs TRBV6-4 and TRBJ2-1; D unclear. The CDR3 length is 13 residues. V shed 5 bases and J shed 7 bases, with 12 bases lying between them. Per germline, CDR1 MRHNA and CDR2 SNTAGT. CDR3 bases: TGTGCCAGCAGTCCCGGACCGTCAAATGAGCAGTTCTTC. Translating gives CASSPGPSNEQFF.

In its sample, this clone was seen once. The chain carries TRBV5-1 and TRBJ2-5, with a tentative D call TRBD2 (7 bases). The CDR3 length is 15 residues. Germline loops: CDR1 SGHRS, CDR2 YFSETQ. V lost 1 base, J lost 3 bases, and 13 bases lay in between. CDR3 DNA sequence: TGCGCCAGCAGCTTGCTGGGAGGGGGAGAAGAGACCCAGTACTTC. Translated: CASSLLGGGEETQYF.

V is TRBV5-4 and J is TRBJ1-5; tentative D call: TRBD1 (6 bases). With 3 bases removed from V and 7 bases from J, the gap between germline ends came to 8 bases. The length of the CDR3 is 12 residues. From germline, CDR1 is SGHNT and CDR2 YYREEE (reference sequence). The CDR3 DNA sequence: TGTGCCAGCAGCTCAGGGGTCCAGCCCCAGCATTTT. Its translation: CASSSGVQPQHF.

The chain links TRBV7-2 to TRBJ2-3, with 12 bases fitting TRBD1. CDR3 length: 14 amino acids. J was trimmed by 6 bases and V by 5 bases; bases with no gene match: 3. CDR1 SGHTA and CDR2 FQGNSA come from the germline V gene. The CDR3 region has the DNA TGTGCCAGCAGCACAGGGACAGGGGGCGATACGCAGTATTTT. This sequence encodes CASSTGTGGDTQYF.

Sample share makes this clone medium-sized (0.01 to 0.1%). This sequence joins TRBV9 and TRBJ2-5, with D possibly TRBD2 on 5 matching bases. Trimming cost V 6 bases and J 5 bases, with 8 bases left between them. The CDR3 loop spans 11 amino acids. CDR1 SGDLS and CDR2 YYNGEE come from the germline V gene. The CDR3 region is CASTRGETQYF. Here the CDR3 DNA reads TGTGCCAGCACCCGAGGGGAGACCCAGTACTTC.

This clone showed up just once. V gene TRBV6-5 combines with J gene TRBJ1-2; 7 bases line up with TRBD1. There are 16 residues in the CDR3. J gave up 4 bases and V 0 bases, and 8 bases lay outside the gene matches. Germline lookup yields CDR1 MNHEY and CDR2 SVGAGI. This CDR3 reads CASSYSMLQGTYGYTF. The CDR3 region has the DNA TGTGCCAGCAGTTACTCGATGCTACAGGGGACCTATGGCTACACCTTC.

The chain recombines TRBV25-1 with TRBJ2-3, with D possibly TRBD2 on 6 matching bases. V lost 1 base and J 3 bases, leaving 8 bases between the germline ends. The CDR3 totals 14 residues. Germline CDR1 is MGHDK and CDR2 is SYGVNS. DNA of the CDR3: TGTGCCAGCAGTGAATTCCGGGAGACAGATACGCAGTATTTT. Protein product: CASSEFRETDTQYF.

V and J are TRBV7-2 and TRBJ2-6; 8 nucleotides agree with TRBD1. Germline V gene data show CDR1 as SGHTA and CDR2 as FQGNSA. V lost 0 bases to trimming and J lost 0 bases; unmatched junction nucleotides: 7. This CDR3 region has 19 residues. The CDR3 here is CASSLAYGQGGSGANVLTF. CDR3 nucleotide sequence: TGTGCCAGCAGCTTAGCCTACGGACAGGGAGGCTCTGGGGCCAACGTCCTGACTTTC.